The rows below give T cell receptor beta chains drawn from one sample of a study of shared clonotypes between healthy human individuals. Clones were read by immunoSEQ multiplex PCR, and TCRdb kept only the in-frame ones, dropping some. The sample consists of about 1 million clones, roughly 75% of them appearing once. Specimen: memory CD4+ T cells sorted from blood. Source of these receptors: a man between 18 and 29 years old in good health. Both conserved end residues are part of each CDR3. A D gene is named only where the DNA matches it firmly. For some rows the clone size is stated as once, few or many, or as a class when expanded; others skip it.

j_call clone_size d_call v_call cdr3_nt cdr3_aa
TRBJ2-1 NA NA TRBV4-3 TGCGCCAGCAGCCAAGGTGGCGACTGGGCGGGCAATGAGCAGTTCTTC CASSQGGDWAGNEQFF
TRBJ1-5 NA NA TRBV10-3 TGTGCCATCAGTGAGAGGGGAGGCAATCAGCCCCAGCATTTT CAISERGGNQPQHF
TRBJ2-2 NA TRBD1 TRBV30 TGTGCCCGGGACAGGGTGAACACCGGGGAGCTGTTTTTT CARDRVNTGELFF
TRBJ2-5 NA TRBD1 TRBV28 TGTGCCAGCAGAAAACAGGGGCTAGGGACCCAGTACTTC CASRKQGLGTQYF
TRBJ2-3 few TRBD2 TRBV7-9 TGTGCCAGCAGCGGGGGACTAGCGGTCACAGATACGCAGTATTTT CASSGGLAVTDTQYF
TRBJ1-5 few NA TRBV30 TGTGCCTGGAGCGACATAGTGGGCAATCAGCCCCAGCATTTT CAWSDIVGNQPQHF
TRBJ2-1 NA TRBD1 TRBV5-8 TGTGCCAGCAGTCCCCAACCGGACAGGACCTACAATGAGCAGTTCTTC CASSPQPDRTYNEQFF
TRBJ2-7 NA NA TRBV7-2 TGTGCCAGCAGCTATCCTGACCGGGGCGAGCAGTACTTC CASSYPDRGEQYF
TRBJ1-5 NA NA TRBV18 TGTGCCAGCTCACAAACTCCTGTAGCCGGACGGACGGCTTATAGCAATCAGCCCCAGCATTTT CASSQTPVAGRTAYSNQPQHF
TRBJ2-3 NA TRBD2 TRBV10-3 TGTGCCATCAGTGAGCGGGGGGGCCACACAGATACGCAGTATTTT CAISERGGHTDTQYF
TRBJ1-4 few TRBD1 TRBV5-5 TGTGCCAGCAGCCCCCGGACAGGGGGAGGTGAAAAACTGTTTTTT CASSPRTGGGEKLFF
TRBJ2-1 NA TRBD2 TRBV10-2 TGCGCCAGCAGTGACCTAGCGGGGCTCTCCTCCTACAATGAGCAGTTCTTC CASSDLAGLSSYNEQFF
TRBJ1-2 NA TRBD1 TRBV28 TGTGCCAGCAGTTTAACAGGGGCGCGGGGCTACACCTTC CASSLTGARGYTF
TRBJ2-7 few NA TRBV11-2 TGTGCCAGCAGCTTAGGAAGCCAGTTAGGGCAGTACTTC CASSLGSQLGQYF
TRBJ2-7 NA NA TRBV27 TGTGCCAGCAGTCTCGCCCATCACCCCTACGAGCAGTACTTC CASSLAHHPYEQYF
TRBJ2-3 NA NA TRBV6-1 TGTGCCAGCAGTGATGGGACCACAGATACGCAGTATTTT CASSDGTTDTQYF
TRBJ2-7 NA TRBD2 TRBV7-8 TGTGCCAGCAACGCAGCGGGGGGGGTCCCCTACGAGCAGTACTTC CASNAAGGVPYEQYF
TRBJ1-5 NA TRBD1 TRBV5-3 TGTGCCAGAAGTTACGACAGGGTTGAAAGCAATCAGCCCCAGCATTTT CARSYDRVESNQPQHF
TRBJ1-2 NA NA TRBV30 TGTGCCTGGAGGGGGGTTGGCTATGGCTACACCTTC CAWRGVGYGYTF
TRBJ1-3 NA NA TRBV19 TGTGCCAGTAGCCTAGTGGGATCGAAGACTGGAAACACCATATATTTT CASSLVGSKTGNTIYF
TRBJ1-2 NA NA TRBV18 TGTGCCAGCTCACACCTCCCACCCGGGGGAGACTATGGCTACACCTTC CASSHLPPGGDYGYTF
TRBJ2-1 NA NA TRBV9 TGTGCCAGCAGCGCCGAGGGGTTCCCGAGTTACTACAATGAGCAGTTCTTC CASSAEGFPSYYNEQFF
TRBJ2-5 NA NA TRBV11-1 TGTGCCAGCACCCTGGGGGAGACCCAGTACTTC CASTLGETQYF
TRBJ1-3 NA NA TRBV4-1 TGCGCCAGCAGCCAAGATGAGGGGGGATACGGAAACACCATATATTTT CASSQDEGGYGNTIYF
TRBJ1-2 few NA TRBV4-1 TGCGCCAGCAGCCAAGCCGACAGACGGGTCCGTGGCTACACCTTC CASSQADRRVRGYTF
TRBJ1-2 NA TRBD1 TRBV7-8 TGTGCCAGCAGCGTACAGGGGCCGGCGGTTGGCTACACCTTC CASSVQGPAVGYTF
TRBJ2-7 NA NA TRBV11-2 TGTGCCAGCGGCGGGACGTCCCTCTCCCACGAGCAGTACTTC CASGGTSLSHEQYF
TRBJ2-7 NA NA TRBV7-8 TGTGCCAGCAGCGATGGACAGTTCTACGAGCAGTACTTC CASSDGQFYEQYF
TRBJ1-2 NA NA TRBV7-9 TGTGCCAGCACCCCGGGAGGGTGGGGCTACACCTTC CASTPGGWGYTF
TRBJ1-1 few NA TRBV6-5 TGTGCCAGCAGTCCCTCTTCGGCTCTGGACGCTTTCTTT CASSPSSALDAFF
TRBJ2-5 NA NA TRBV11-3 TGTGCCAGCAGCTTAGTTTCTGCGGAGACCCAGTACTTC CASSLVSAETQYF
TRBJ1-6 NA NA TRBV9 TGTGCCAGCAGCGTCCGAGGGTTAGATTCACCCCTCCACTTT CASSVRGLDSPLHF
TRBJ2-3 NA NA TRBV5-8 TGTGCCAGCAGCTGGGGGGAAGGGGGTAACACAGATACGCAGTATTTT CASSWGEGGNTDTQYF
TRBJ1-3 NA NA TRBV10-3 TGTGCCATCAGTGAGCAGGGTAGAATCTCTGGAAACACCATATATTTT CAISEQGRISGNTIYF
TRBJ2-5 NA NA TRBV10-1 TGCGCCAGCAGTGAGTCGGGAGAGACCCAGTACTTC CASSESGETQYF
TRBJ1-3 NA NA TRBV5-1 TGCGCCAGCAGCTTCGACAGCCGCTCTGGAAACACCATATATTTT CASSFDSRSGNTIYF
TRBJ2-3 NA NA TRBV6-5 TGTGCCAGCAGTGACTCTAGGCGAGATACGCAGTATTTT CASSDSRRDTQYF
TRBJ2-7 NA NA TRBV18 TGTGCCAGCTCACCTCCGGGGATATCTACCTACGAGCAGTACTTC CASSPPGISTYEQYF
TRBJ2-2 few NA TRBV27 TGTGCCAGCAGTTTTTCTAGCACCGGGGAGCTGTTTTTT CASSFSSTGELFF
TRBJ1-5 NA TRBD1 TRBV19 TGTGCCAGTAGTGGACAGGGTGGACAGCCCCAGCATTTT CASSGQGGQPQHF
TRBJ2-1 NA TRBD2 TRBV5-4 TGTGCCAGCAATCCAGCGGGGCGGAGAGATGAGCAGTTCTTC CASNPAGRRDEQFF
TRBJ2-3 NA NA TRBV18 TGTGCCAGCTCACCACCGGCAGGGGGGATCACAGATACGCAGTATTTT CASSPPAGGITDTQYF
TRBJ1-2 NA TRBD1 TRBV6-1 TGTGCCAGCAGTCCCATCACGACAGGGAACTATGGCTACACCTTC CASSPITTGNYGYTF
TRBJ2-6 NA NA TRBV5-4 TGTGCCAGCAGCCAGTCCCAATTCTCTGGGGCCAACGTCCTGACTTTC CASSQSQFSGANVLTF
TRBJ1-2 NA TRBD1 TRBV28 TGTGCCAGCAGTCCCCCGGACAGGGGCCATGGCTACACCTTC CASSPPDRGHGYTF
TRBJ1-2 NA TRBD1 TRBV10-3 TGTGCCATCAGTGGGAACAGGGGGCGGAACTATGGCTACACCTTC CAISGNRGRNYGYTF
TRBJ1-1 NA NA TRBV6-5 TGTGCCAGCAGGATACACAGGAACACTGAAGCTTTCTTT CASRIHRNTEAFF
TRBJ2-5 NA NA TRBV5-1 TGCGCCAGCAGCTTGGCGGCAACGCGGGGTGGAGAGACCCAGTACTTC CASSLAATRGGETQYF
TRBJ1-1 NA NA TRBV27 TGTGCCAGCAGTTCCTACGCCCGGGCTGAAGCTTTCTTT CASSSYARAEAFF
TRBJ2-5 NA TRBD2 TRBV5-1 TGCGCCAGCAGCTTGGGCCAAACTAGCGGGGGGAAAGAGACCCAGTACTTC CASSLGQTSGGKETQYF
TRBJ1-1 few NA TRBV6-6 TGTGCCAGCAGTCAAGTTGGCCGGGTGGGTGAAGCTTTCTTT CASSQVGRVGEAFF
TRBJ1-6 few NA TRBV30 TGTGCCTGGAAGGGGGGCGGTTCACCCCTCCACTTT CAWKGGGSPLHF
TRBJ2-7 NA TRBD1 TRBV18 TGTGCCAGCTCACCGGACAGGGGCGAGCAGTACTTC CASSPDRGEQYF
TRBJ1-2 NA TRBD1 TRBV11-2 TGTGCCAGCAGCTTGGCCACAGGGGCCAACTATGGCTACACCTTC CASSLATGANYGYTF
TRBJ2-2 NA TRBD2 TRBV10-1 TGCGCCAGCAGTGAGGCTAGCGGGAGAGCCGGGGAGCTGTTTTTT CASSEASGRAGELFF
TRBJ2-3 NA TRBD2 TRBV12-5 TGTGCTAGTGGTTTGGGGACTAGCGGGAGAACAGATACGCAGTATTTT CASGLGTSGRTDTQYF
TRBJ1-3 NA NA TRBV6-5 TGTGCCAGCAGTTACAATCCGGGGGCGTCTGGAAACACCATATATTTT CASSYNPGASGNTIYF
TRBJ1-3 NA NA TRBV7-9 TGTGCCAGCAGCCTTCCCCAGACCATCTCTGGAAACACCATATATTTT CASSLPQTISGNTIYF
TRBJ2-3 NA NA TRBV29-1 TGCAGCGTTGAATCCGGCGCAGATACGCAGTATTTT CSVESGADTQYF